This T cell receptor beta chain comes out of a study of CD8+ T cells in alopecia areata. About the research overall: Treated patients were given oral tofacitinib, which was dosed at 5 to 10 mg twice daily.

Treatment meaning: oral pan-JAK inhibitor, 5-10 mg twice daily. Study-level points and caveats: Clonality in the scalp and expanded CD8+ clones ranked among the top 100 were significantly decreased by tofacitinib. It was lesional scalp, especially alopecia totalis/universalis, that showed higher clonality than normal scalp.

For this clone: Antigen unknown.

RNA was extracted and reverse transcribed into cDNA as the sequencing template. TCRdb's table, derived via immunoSEQ multiplex PCR, lists solely in-frame clones and lacks some. The sample consists of about 200,000 clones, 55% to 70% of them appearing once. CDR1 is SGHRS and CDR2 is YFSETQ in the germline V gene. This CDR3 region has 16 residues. Trimming left V 0 bases short and J 5 bases short, with 15 bases between. Sequenced here: CD4+ T cells sorted from blood, sampled at week 4, from a patient treated with tofacitinib. The source of this sequence is a human donor with alopecia areata. This chain uses TRBV5-1 with TRBJ2-1; possibly TRBD2 for D (6 bases). The CDR3 nucleotides are TGCGCCAGCAGCTTGGCCCAGGGACTTTCGGACAATGAGCAGTTCTTC. Protein sequence: CASSLAQGLSDNEQFF. Full variable domain (rest looked up from reference TRBV5-1 and TRBJ2-1): KAGVTQTPRYLIKTRGQQVTLSCSPISGHRSVSWYQQTPGQGLQFLFEYFSETQRNKGNFPGRFSGRQFSNSRSEMNVSTLELGDSALYLCASSLAQGLSDNEQFFGPGTRLTVL.